Presented here are 8 T cell receptor beta chains from one specimen sequenced in a study of monozygotic twins with inflammatory bowel disease. TCRdb reprocessed the 5' RACE reads, with one entry per CDR3 protein and no DNA. The table lists about 300,000 distinct CDR3 sequences, with 5% to 6% in the top ten. Sequenced sample: blood. Receptors were obtained from a human donor with ulcerative colitis or Crohn's disease, or a healthy co-twin of an affected twin (not recorded which).

This rearrangement joins TRBV7-7 to TRBJ2-2. The CDR3 spans 13 residues. Germline CDR1 SSHAT, CDR2 FNYEAQ (reference sequence). The CDR3 loop is CASSLVSAGELFF.

The chain joins TRBV20-1 to TRBJ2-1; absent DNA, TCRdb's TRBD2 call cannot be checked. CDR1 and CDR2 (germline): DFQATT, SNEGSKA (reference sequence). The CDR3 is made up of 16 amino acids. Here the CDR3 reads CSARNYGTSGRNEQFF.

V and J are TRBV7-2 and TRBJ2-1; TCRdb selects TRBD2, and the lack of DNA leaves this call unchecked. The CDR3 loop spans 16 amino acids. Per germline, CDR1 SGHTA and CDR2 FQGNSA. This CDR3 is CASSLGASVDYNEQFF. Using reference TRBV7-2 and TRBJ2-1 for the parts outside the CDR3, the full variable domain is GAGVSQSPSNKVTEKGKDVELRCDPISGHTALYWYRQSLGQGLEFLIYFQGNSAPDKSGLPSDRFSAERTGGSVSTLTIQRTQQEDSAVYLCASSLGASVDYNEQFFGPGTRLTVL.

This chain connects TRBV7-3 to TRBJ2-7; without DNA, the TCRdb call of TRBD2 cannot be checked. The CDR3 consists of 17 residues. Germline assignment: CDR1 SGHTA and CDR2 FQGTGA. This chain's CDR3 is CASSLLGGTRSFREQYF.

This chain connects TRBV18 to TRBJ1-1. The CDR3 is 13 residues long. Germline CDR1 and CDR2: KGHSH and LQKENI. The CDR3 is CASSPGVDTEAFF.

The CDR3 sequence is CASSGTDGYTF. The rearrangement uses TRBV12-3 or TRBV12-4 and TRBJ1-2. The CDR3 extends over 11 amino acids.

The J gene is TRBJ2-7, the V gene TRBV27; TCRdb reports TRBD2, a call that lacks DNA to check it against. Per the germline V gene, CDR1 is MNHEY and CDR2 is SMNVEV (reference sequence). The CDR3 extends over 15 amino acids. The CDR3 sequence: CASSFQGLAQNEQYF.

The rearrangement joins TRBV19 to TRBJ2-7; no DNA is available, so the TRBD1 call from TCRdb remains unchecked. The CDR3 has 14 amino acids. Germline V gives CDR1 LNHDA, CDR2 SQIVND (reference sequence). CDR3 sequence: CASSIAKGAYEQYF.